A single sample gave rise to the 25 T cell receptor beta chains below, sequenced in a study of T cell responses to AZD1222 COVID-19 vaccine. Method: immunoSEQ multiplex PCR; TCRdb's copy keeps in-frame clones and lacks some. This table holds roughly 130,000 clones, roughly 85% found once. The sample consisted of peripheral blood, taken on day 0 of MenACWY control vaccination. The source is an adult in good health.

Written as DNA, the CDR3 is TGCGCCAGCAGCCTCGGGACTAGCGGGGGTACAGATACGCAGTATTTT. It translates to CASSLGTSGGTDTQYF. The V call is TRBV5-1, the J call TRBJ2-3; 14 bases line up with TRBD2. Germline loops: CDR1 SGHRS, CDR2 YFSETQ. The CDR3 contains 16 residues. V trimming: 4 bases; J trimming: 3 bases; junction bases outside the gene matches: 4.

The chain is built from TRBV6-1 and TRBJ1-2; D gene unclear. Germline V gene data show CDR1 as MNHNS and CDR2 as SASEGT. The ends were cut back, 1 base at V and 8 bases at J, with 5 bases in the middle. The CDR3 length is 11 residues. CDR3 loop: CASSEDSGYTF. The CDR3 DNA reads TGTGCCAGCAGTGAAGACTCCGGCTACACCTTC.

V usage is TRBV7-9 and J usage is TRBJ1-4; no clear D gene. Trimming took off 5 bases at V and 3 bases at J, with 16 bases between the two ends. CDR3 length equals 16 residues. Per germline, CDR1 SEHNR and CDR2 FQNEAQ (reference sequence). DNA of the CDR3: TGTGCCAGCAGCCCAGCGAACAGCCCCTCTAATGAAAAACTGTTTTTT. Its translation is CASSPANSPSNEKLFF.

This chain connects TRBV3-1 (or the pseudogene TRBV3-2) to TRBJ1-1, with unresolved D. The CDR3 covers 14 residues. V dropped 0 bases and J dropped 3 bases, with 8 bases sitting between them. From germline, CDR1 is LGHDT and CDR2 YNNKEL (reference sequence). The CDR3 bases are TGTGCCAGCAGCCAAGATCTAATGGACACTGAAGCTTTCTTT. It yields the protein CASSQDLMDTEAFF.

This chain uses TRBV6-5 with TRBJ2-2; D is unresolved. V lost 7 bases and J 6 bases, leaving 12 bases between the germline ends. The CDR3 is 13 amino acids. Germline loops: CDR1 MNHEY, CDR2 SVGAGI. The CDR3 coding sequence is TGTGCCAGCATCTCCAATAAACCCGGGGAGCTGTTTTTT. This sequence encodes CASISNKPGELFF.

This chain links TRBV5-4 with TRBJ2-5; 7 bases are shared with TRBD2. The V gene's germline CDR1 is SGHNT and CDR2 YYREEE (reference sequence). The CDR3 is 14 residues long. V gave up 0 bases and J gave up 5 bases; unmatched junction bases: 4. DNA for the CDR3: TGTGCCAGCAGCTTGGTACCGCGGGGGGAGACCCAGTACTTC. It yields the protein CASSLVPRGETQYF.

V usage is TRBV5-1 and J usage is TRBJ2-1; D possibly corresponds to TRBD1 (6 bases). The length of the CDR3 is 15 residues. The V end lost 3 bases, the J end lost 6 bases, and 16 bases lay between the germline ends. Looked up from germline, CDR1 is SGHRS and CDR2 is YFSETQ. CDR3 DNA: TGCGCCAGCAGCTCACAGGGTAAACTGGTCAATGAGCAGTTCTTC. It yields the protein CASSSQGKLVNEQFF.

The chain joins TRBV7-6 to TRBJ2-1; TRBD2 matches at 7 bases. V was clipped by 5 bases and J by 10 bases; unmatched bases: 17. CDR3 size: 16 residues. The V gene's germline CDR1 is SGHVS and CDR2 FNYEAQ. Here the CDR3 DNA reads TGTGCCAGCAGCCCTACCCACGGGACTACTCTTCGGGAGCAGTTCTTC. Translated: CASSPTHGTTLREQFF.

The rearrangement joins TRBV4-1 to TRBJ1-5; D is unclear. V dropped 4 bases and J dropped 0 bases, with 7 bases sitting between them. CDR3 length equals 14 residues. In germline, CDR1 is MGHRA, CDR2 YSYEKL. CDR3 sequence (DNA): TGCGCCAGCAGCCGGGAACGTAGCAATCAGCCCCAGCATTTT. It translates to CASSRERSNQPQHF.

The chain couples TRBV3-1 (or the pseudogene TRBV3-2) to TRBJ1-1, with a possible D match to TRBD1 (5 bases). The CDR3 is made up of 15 amino acids. V lost 4 bases to trimming and J lost 5 bases, with 17 bases between them. Germline CDR1 is LGHDT and CDR2 is YNNKEL (reference sequence). The CDR3 is CASSRAFSRETEAFF. In nucleotides, the CDR3 is TGTGCCAGCAGCCGAGCGTTCTCCAGGGAAACTGAAGCTTTCTTT.

This chain links TRBV27 with TRBJ2-1; D not certain. The germline CDR1 and CDR2 sequences are MNHEY and SMNVEV (reference sequence). The V end was cut by 6 bases, the J end by 4 bases, with 7 bases between. This CDR3 region has 12 residues. CDR3 nucleotides: TGTGCCAGCAGCCTCGGTTACAATGAGCAGTTCTTC. It encodes CASSLGYNEQFF.

V is TRBV21-1 and J is TRBJ2-3. TRBV21-1 is noted as a pseudogene. This CDR3 region has 17 residues. The CDR3 bases are TGTGCCAGCAGCAAATCAACGACAGGAGGGGACACAGATACGCAGTATTTT. Translating it yields CASSKSTTGGDTDTQYF.

The V call is TRBV6-5, the J call TRBJ2-5; possibly TRBD2 for D (6 bases). Trimming left V 8 bases short and J 5 bases short, with 21 bases between. The CDR3 extends over 15 amino acids. Germline V CDR1 and CDR2: MNHEY, SVGAGI. In nucleotides, the CDR3 is TGTGCCAGCGGCTACCGAGGGATTGGGGGGGAGACCCAGTACTTC. Protein product: CASGYRGIGGETQYF.

This chain uses TRBV7-6 with TRBJ2-3; 11 nucleotides match TRBD1. There are 15 residues in the CDR3. CDR1 and CDR2 (germline): SGHVS, FNYEAQ. V lost 0 bases, J lost 4 bases, and 0 bases stayed unmatched. Here the CDR3 reads CASSLAGQGADTQYF. In nucleotides, the CDR3 is TGTGCCAGCAGCTTAGCGGGACAGGGGGCAGATACGCAGTATTTT.

The chain combines TRBV5-1 with TRBJ1-1; 7 bases map to TRBD1. V was clipped by 4 bases and J by 1 base; unmatched bases: 4. The CDR3 spans 14 residues. Looked up from germline, CDR1 is SGHRS and CDR2 is YFSETQ. Here the CDR3 DNA reads TGCGCCAGCAGCCGTCAGGGGGAGAACACTGAAGCTTTCTTT. This gives the protein CASSRQGENTEAFF.

This chain connects TRBV6-5 to TRBJ2-7; 11 bases are a match to TRBD2. With V trimmed by 6 bases and J by 2 bases, 6 bases remained unmatched. The CDR3 is 15 amino acids. The germline V gene has CDR1 MNHEY and CDR2 SVGAGI. The CDR3 coding sequence is TGTGCCAGCAGCTCACTAGCGGGAGCAACCTACGAGCAGTACTTC. Amino acid sequence: CASSSLAGATYEQYF.

The chain combines TRBV6-5 with TRBJ1-4; D is ambiguous. V lost 0 bases, J lost 0 bases, and 8 bases lay in between. Germline loops: CDR1 MNHEY, CDR2 SVGAGI. CDR3 length: 16 residues. CDR3 DNA: TGTGCCAGCAGTTACTCGATTCCCGCAACTAATGAAAAACTGTTTTTT. Translation gives CASSYSIPATNEKLFF.

This clone was recorded once. The CDR3 DNA sequence: TGTGCCTGGAGTCTCAGTACTCAGACCCAGTACTTC. Translation: CAWSLSTQTQYF. The chain links TRBV30 to TRBJ2-5, with D hard to call. Germline V gives CDR1 GTSNPN, CDR2 SVGIG (reference sequence). The CDR3 is 12 amino acids. Trimming took off 2 bases at V and 6 bases at J, with 10 bases between the two ends.

This chain uses TRBV5-1 with TRBJ2-7, with 7 bases identical to TRBD1. Germline CDR1 reads SGHRS; CDR2 reads YFSETQ. This CDR3 comprises 14 residues. The J segment lost 0 bases and the V segment lost 4 bases, leaving 4 bases of the junction unmatched. Here the CDR3 DNA reads TGCGCCAGCAGCCCCGGACAGGTCTCCTACGAGCAGTACTTC. This gives the protein CASSPGQVSYEQYF.

The rearrangement uses TRBV6-5 and TRBJ1-5, with 7 bases aligning to TRBD1. Per the germline V gene, CDR1 is MNHEY and CDR2 is SVGAGI. V lost 2 bases to trimming and J lost 5 bases; unmatched junction nucleotides: 3. The CDR3 totals 14 residues. The CDR3 coding sequence is TGTGCCAGCAGTTACCGAGGGACAGATCAGCCCCAGCATTTT. This codes for CASSYRGTDQPQHF.

This chain links TRBV27 with TRBJ2-7; no definite D call. Per germline, CDR1 MNHEY and CDR2 SMNVEV (reference sequence). This CDR3 has 15 residues. V lost 0 bases and J 0 bases, leaving 9 bases between the germline ends. The CDR3 bases are TGTGCCAGCAGTTTATCGATGGGATCCTCCTACGAGCAGTACTTC. Translated: CASSLSMGSSYEQYF.

This rearrangement joins TRBV9 to TRBJ2-7, with a weak D call TRBD1 (6 bases). From germline, CDR1 is SGDLS and CDR2 YYNGEE. The CDR3 loop spans 14 amino acids. V dropped 2 bases and J dropped 3 bases, with 12 bases sitting between them. The CDR3 bases are TGTGCCAGCAGCGTGGGGGCCGAGGGCTACGAGCAGTACTTC. Protein product: CASSVGAEGYEQYF.

This sequence joins TRBV9 and TRBJ2-1, with TRBD2 matching 12 bases. The ends lost 2 bases at V and 5 bases at J; junction bases unmatched: 8. The germline V gene encodes CDR1 SGDLS and CDR2 YYNGEE. There are 17 residues in the CDR3. In DNA form, the CDR3 reads TGTGCCAGCAGCGTTACCGCACTAGCGGGAGGACACAATGAGCAGTTCTTC. Translated: CASSVTALAGGHNEQFF.

V usage is TRBV2 and J usage is TRBJ1-5; D perhaps matches TRBD1 (6 bases). V was pared by 4 bases and J by 9 bases, with 13 bases between. Per germline, CDR1 SNHLY and CDR2 FYNNEI. CDR3 length: 13 residues. In nucleotides, the CDR3 is TGTGCCAGCAGTGGGGGGCGGCCTCGGCCCCAGCATTTT. This encodes CASSGGRPRPQHF.

This chain's CDR3 is CASSPSGGLNEKLFF. Written as DNA, the CDR3 is TGTGCCAGCAGCCCTTCTGGAGGTCTTAATGAAAAACTGTTTTTT. This rearrangement joins TRBV9 to TRBJ1-4; D is unclear. V lost 4 bases and J 4 bases, leaving 14 bases between the germline ends. Germline V gives CDR1 SGDLS, CDR2 YYNGEE. CDR3 length: 15 amino acids.